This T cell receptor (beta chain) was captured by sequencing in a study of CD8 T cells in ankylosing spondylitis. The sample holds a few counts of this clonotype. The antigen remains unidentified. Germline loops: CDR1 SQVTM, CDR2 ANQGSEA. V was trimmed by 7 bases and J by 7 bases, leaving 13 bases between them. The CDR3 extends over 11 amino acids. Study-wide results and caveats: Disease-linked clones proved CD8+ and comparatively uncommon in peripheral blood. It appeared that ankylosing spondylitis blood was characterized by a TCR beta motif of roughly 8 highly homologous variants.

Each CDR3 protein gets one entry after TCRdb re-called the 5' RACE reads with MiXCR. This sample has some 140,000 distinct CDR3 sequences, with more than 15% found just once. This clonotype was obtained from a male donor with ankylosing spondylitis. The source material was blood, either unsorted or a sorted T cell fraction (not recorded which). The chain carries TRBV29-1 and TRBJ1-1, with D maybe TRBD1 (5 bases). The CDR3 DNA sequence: TGCAGCGCTCCAGACAGTGGTGAAGCTTTCTTT. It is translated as CSAPDSGEAFF.